This passage covers 8 T cell receptor beta chains from one sample sequenced in a study of beta chain features in type 1 diabetes. Reverse transcribing all isolated RNA meant expressed TCRB transcripts were sequenced. TCRdb's copy holds only in-frame clones and misses some; the assay was immunoSEQ multiplex PCR. The sample comprises around 300,000 clones, roughly 8% of which are singletons, and 1% rests with the top ten. Material for sequencing was central memory CD4+ T cells from blood. These receptors all come from a woman aged 18-29 years in good health.

This clone has more than one count but fewer than ten. The chain joins TRBV18 to TRBJ1-6; unclear D gene. V lost 1 base and J 7 bases, leaving 8 bases between the germline ends. This CDR3 contains 14 residues. Germline V gives CDR1 KGHSH, CDR2 LQKENI. This CDR3 reads CASSPQGWNSPLHF. The CDR3 region has the DNA TGTGCCAGCTCACCACAGGGTTGGAATTCACCCCTCCACTTT.

This clone showed up just a few times. In DNA, the CDR3 is TGCGCCAGCAGCTTCCTAGCGGGGGGCCAGGGGGAGACCCAGTACTTC. This sequence encodes CASSFLAGGQGETQYF. This chain connects TRBV5-1 to TRBJ2-5, with 11 bases lining up with TRBD2. From germline, CDR1 is SGHRS and CDR2 YFSETQ. V shed 2 bases and J 5 bases; nucleotides not matched to a gene: 8. This CDR3 is 16 amino acids long.

The rearrangement links TRBV7-9 to TRBJ2-3; weak D call: TRBD2 (5 bases). Trimming cost V 1 base and J 0 bases, with 8 bases left between them. In germline, CDR1 is SEHNR, CDR2 FQNEAQ (reference sequence). This CDR3 has 15 residues. Here the CDR3 DNA reads TGTGCCAGCAGCTTAGTCCGGGGAAGCACAGATACGCAGTATTTT. Its translation: CASSLVRGSTDTQYF. The full variable domain, its missing parts supplied by reference TRBV7-9 and TRBJ2-3, is DTGVSQNPRHKITKRGQNVTFRCDPISEHNRLYWYRQTLGQGPEFLTYFQNEAQLEKSRLLSDRFSAERPKGSFSTLEIQRTEQGDSAMYLCASSLVRGSTDTQYFGPGTRLTVL.

In its sample, this clone was seen a few times. The same CDR3 also results from other DNA sequences found in this sample. The chain carries TRBV5-1 and TRBJ2-2, with D perhaps matching TRBD1 (5 bases). The CDR3 runs to 14 residues. Trimming cost V 2 bases and J 1 base, with 6 bases left between them. CDR1 SGHRS and CDR2 YFSETQ come from the germline V gene. The CDR3 sequence: CASSLGQNTGELFF. In DNA, the CDR3 is TGCGCCAGCAGCTTAGGACAGAACACCGGGGAGCTGTTTTTT.

The chain joins TRBV7-8 to TRBJ2-2; perhaps TRBD2 as D (5 bases). V was shortened by 3 bases and J by 7 bases, with 12 bases between the two germline ends. The CDR3 consists of 14 residues. Germline CDR1 SGHVS, CDR2 FQNEAQ. Written as DNA, the CDR3 is TGTGCCAGCAGCTTCCCTAGCAGCGGCGGGGAGCTGTTTTTT. Its translation is CASSFPSSGGELFF.

CDR3 loop: CASSDKTGGNTGELFF. Here the CDR3 DNA reads TGTGCCAGCAGCGACAAGACAGGGGGGAACACCGGGGAGCTGTTTTTT. The V gene is TRBV5-6, the J gene TRBJ2-2, with 9 nucleotides matching TRBD1. Trimming removed 4 bases from V and 1 base from J; junction bases left unmatched: 5. The CDR3 spans 16 residues. Germline loops: CDR1 SGHDT, CDR2 YYEEEE.

The J gene is TRBJ1-5, the V gene TRBV9; a weak D match, TRBD1 (5 bases). The CDR3 has 18 residues. Trimming pared 2 bases from V and 5 bases from J, leaving 23 bases between. Per germline, CDR1 SGDLS and CDR2 YYNGEE. The CDR3 region is CASSVSPDSPVSYQPQHF. The CDR3 nucleotides read TGTGCCAGCAGCGTCTCCCCTGACAGCCCGGTATCCTATCAGCCCCAGCATTTT.

The chain couples TRBV7-2 to TRBJ1-2, with D unresolved. Germline V gives CDR1 SGHTA, CDR2 FQGNSA. The CDR3 is 15 residues long. V lost 7 bases to trimming and J lost 0 bases, with 15 bases between them. DNA of the CDR3: TGTGCCAGCACCTACCCCCGCCATCCTAACTATGGCTACACCTTC. It codes for CASTYPRHPNYGYTF.